This TCR beta chain is from a study of blood T cells in healthy people across ages. This clonotype has a handful of counts. Using a J-beta primer mix together with a sample-barcoded 5' primer, a second PCR was run for about 7 to 12 cycles. TCRdb re-called the 5' RACE reads with MiXCR, one entry per CDR3 protein. Of more than 750,000 distinct CDR3 sequences listed, under 35% were seen once; the top ten hold about 9.4%. The CDR3 covers 14 residues. Germline CDR1 reads GTSNPN; CDR2 reads SVGIG (reference sequence). Losses at the gene ends were 1 base for V and 8 bases for J; bases not matched to a gene: 7. The sample was also reused in another study, on T cells of mothers and their children.

The chain is built from TRBV30 and TRBJ1-4; 7 nucleotides align to TRBD1. The sample taken for sequencing was blood. The clonotype comes from a woman between 35 and 50 years old in good health. Here the CDR3 reads CAWSGVQGGEKLFF. CDR3 nucleotides: TGTGCCTGGAGTGGGGTGCAGGGGGGCGAAAAACTGTTTTTT.